Listed here are 9 T cell receptor beta chains from one sample, sequenced in a study of blood T cell repertoires in COVID-19. TCRdb's copy holds only in-frame clones and misses some; the assay was immunoSEQ multiplex PCR. The top ten hold roughly a tenth of the sample, which has roughly 210,000 clones, roughly 84% seen once. Material: peripheral blood. These receptors were collected from a woman aged 80 or older with COVID-19, enrolled during active disease.

J is TRBJ1-4 and V is TRBV7-9; 9 nucleotides match TRBD1. Looked up from germline, CDR1 is SEHNR and CDR2 is FQNEAQ (reference sequence). After removal of 5 bases from V and 8 bases from J, the junction contained 6 bases not matched to a gene. The CDR3 sequence is 14 residues long. Here the CDR3 reads CASSRDRDVEKLFF. The CDR3, as DNA: TGTGCCAGCAGCCGGGACAGGGACGTGGAAAAACTGTTTTTT.

CDR3 loop: CASSSGQYTEAFF. The DNA for the CDR3 is TGTGCCAGCAGTTCAGGACAGTACACTGAAGCTTTCTTT. V usage is TRBV28 and J usage is TRBJ1-1; D perhaps matches TRBD1 (6 bases). This CDR3 spans 13 amino acids. The V and J ends lost 4 bases and 3 bases respectively, with 9 bases between them. CDR1 MDHEN and CDR2 SYDVKM come from the germline V gene.

This clone was seen just once. The rearrangement links TRBV7-7 to TRBJ1-3; D not resolved. This CDR3 spans 13 amino acids. Per germline, CDR1 SSHAT and CDR2 FNYEAQ (reference sequence). The ends were cut back, 6 bases at V and 7 bases at J, with 13 bases in the middle. The CDR3 DNA reads TGTGCCAGCAGTCCGGACTTAGGTAACACCATATATTTT. It codes for CASSPDLGNTIYF. Supplemented by reference TRBV7-7 and TRBJ1-3, the full variable domain reads GAGVSQSPRYKVTKRGQDVTLRCDPISSHATLYWYQQALGQGPEFLTYFNYEAQPDKSGLPSDRFSAERPEGSISTLTIQRTEQRDSAMYRCASSPDLGNTIYFGEGSWLTVV.

V and J are TRBV18 and TRBJ2-4; D perhaps matches TRBD2 (5 bases). The CDR3 runs to 14 residues. CDR1 and CDR2 from the germline V gene are KGHSH and LQKENI. Trimming shortened V by 7 bases and J by 7 bases, and 17 bases separated the two germline ends. CDR3 sequence: CASCPDPGSNIQYF. The CDR3 DNA is TGTGCCAGCTGTCCGGATCCGGGGTCGAACATTCAGTACTTC.

V usage is TRBV21-1 and J usage is TRBJ1-5; TRBD1, the table's D call, was not compared with the DNA. TRBV21-1 is listed as a pseudogene. The CDR3 is 16 amino acids. This CDR3 reads CASSKGRGRPGQPQHF. CDR3 nucleotides: TGTGCCAGCAGCAAAGGGAGGGGGCGCCCCGGTCAGCCCCAGCATTTT.

The chain couples TRBV5-1 to TRBJ2-3; 14 nucleotides align to TRBD2. J lost 3 bases, V lost 6 bases, and 3 bases had no gene match. The CDR3 runs to 15 residues. Germline-derived CDR1 and CDR2 are SGHRS and YFSETQ. The CDR3 sequence is CASTRTSGGTDTQYF. The DNA of the CDR3 is TGCGCCAGCACCAGGACTAGCGGGGGGACAGATACGCAGTATTTT.

The J gene is TRBJ2-5, the V gene TRBV5-8; D uncertain. Germline V gives CDR1 SGHTS, CDR2 YDEGEE. Trimming cost V 4 bases and J 3 bases, with 16 bases left between them. The CDR3 covers 15 residues. CDR3 sequence (DNA): TGTGCCAGCAGCCCAGGTGCTGATTCAAAAGAGACCCAGTACTTC. It translates to CASSPGADSKETQYF.

The chain uses TRBV7-9 and TRBJ1-1; possible D gene TRBD1, 5 bases. CDR3 length equals 14 residues. Germline CDR1 reads SEHNR; CDR2 reads FQNEAQ (reference sequence). Trimming removed 3 bases from V and 6 bases from J, with 14 bases in between. The CDR3 sequence is CASSFSQGSAEAFF. CDR3 nucleotides: TGTGCCAGCAGCTTTAGTCAGGGATCGGCTGAAGCTTTCTTT.

The genes are TRBV5-1 and TRBJ2-5, with 7 bases fitting TRBD2. The CDR3 sequence is 13 residues long. CDR1 is SGHRS, CDR2 YFSETQ, per germline. V lost 5 bases and J lost 8; bases outside the gene matches: 9. In DNA, the CDR3 is TGCGCCAGCAGTTCCCACCGGGGGGACACCCAGTACTTC. It encodes CASSSHRGDTQYF. The full variable domain, its missing parts supplied by reference TRBV5-1 and TRBJ2-5, is KAGVTQTPRYLIKTRGQQVTLSCSPISGHRSVSWYQQTPGQGLQFLFEYFSETQRNKGNFPGRFSGRQFSNSRSEMNVSTLELGDSALYLCASSSHRGDTQYFGPGTRLLVL.